What follows are 2 T cell receptor beta chains derived from one specimen sequenced in a study of blood T cell repertoires in COVID-19. The method was immunoSEQ multiplex PCR; TCRdb's version includes in-frame clones alone and lacks a portion of them. The table shows under 130,000 clones, with more than 80% occurring only once. The source material was peripheral blood. The receptors here all came from a woman aged 55-70 years with acute or convalescent COVID-19.

This chain links TRBV19 with TRBJ1-2, with unresolved D. CDR1 and CDR2 from the germline V gene are LNHDA and SQIVND (reference sequence). Trimming shortened V by 5 bases and J by 1 base, and 11 bases separated the two germline ends. This CDR3 spans 14 amino acids. The CDR3 nucleotides are TGTGCCAGTAGTTTGGGCAGCCTTAACTATGGCTACACCTTC. Protein product: CASSLGSLNYGYTF.

The sample holds one count of this clone. V gene TRBV7-8 combines with J gene TRBJ1-6; D unresolved. CDR3 length: 16 amino acids. Germline V gives CDR1 SGHVS, CDR2 FQNEAQ. Trimming removed 6 bases from V and 7 bases from J, with 19 bases in between. CDR3: CASSGTSIAGNSPLHF. The CDR3 DNA is TGTGCCAGCAGTGGTACCTCTATCGCCGGGAATTCACCCCTCCACTTT.